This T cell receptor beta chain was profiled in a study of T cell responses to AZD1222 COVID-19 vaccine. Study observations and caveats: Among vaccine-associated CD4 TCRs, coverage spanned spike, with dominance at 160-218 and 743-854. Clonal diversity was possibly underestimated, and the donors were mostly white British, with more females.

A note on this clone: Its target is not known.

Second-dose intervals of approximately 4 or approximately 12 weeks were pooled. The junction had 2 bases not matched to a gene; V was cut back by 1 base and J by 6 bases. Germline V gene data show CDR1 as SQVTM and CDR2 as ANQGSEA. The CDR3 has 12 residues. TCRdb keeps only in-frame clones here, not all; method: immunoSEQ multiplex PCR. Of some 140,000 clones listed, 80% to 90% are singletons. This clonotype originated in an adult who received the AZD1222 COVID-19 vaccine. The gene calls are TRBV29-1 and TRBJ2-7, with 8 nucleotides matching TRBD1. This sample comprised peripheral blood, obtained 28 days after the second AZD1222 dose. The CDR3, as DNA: TGCAGCGTTGAAGGGACAGGGTTCGAGCAGTACTTC. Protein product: CSVEGTGFEQYF.